This is a list of T cell receptor beta chains from one sample in a study of T cell responses to AZD1222 COVID-19 vaccine. TCRdb's copy holds only in-frame clones and misses some; the assay was immunoSEQ multiplex PCR. The sample has about 99,000 clones, about 93% seen once. Sequenced here: peripheral blood, sampled on day 0 of AZD1222 vaccination. These TCRs come from an adult in good health. Each CDR3 is given with its conserved first and last residue. Fields, in order: CDR3 DNA, CDR3 protein, J gene, D gene, V gene, CDR3 length, clone size. A D gene is named only where the DNA matches it firmly. The size field is filled for only some rows; it gives once, few, many or a size class.

TGTGCCAGCAGTGAGGAGGGACTAGCGGGCTCCTACGAGCAGTACTTC CASSEEGLAGSYEQYF TRBJ2-7 TRBD2 TRBV6-1 16 .
TGTGCCAGCAGTGATAGCAGGCGGGGAGAGACCCAGTACTTC CASSDSRRGETQYF TRBJ2-5 . TRBV2 14 .
TGTGCTAGTGGTTTGGGCCAGGGCCTCCCTCACTTC CASGLGQGLPHF TRBJ1-2 . TRBV12-5 12 once
TGTGCCAGCAGTTTTAAGGCGGGGACGAACACTGAAGCTTTCTTT CASSFKAGTNTEAFF TRBJ1-1 . TRBV27 15 .
TGTGCCAGCAGTGTAGGGGTGAATGCTATCTACGAGCAGTACTTC CASSVGVNAIYEQYF TRBJ2-7 . TRBV27 15 few
TGTGCCAGTAGTACTCGGACAGGGGATGGCAATGAGCAGTTCTTC CASSTRTGDGNEQFF TRBJ2-1 TRBD1 TRBV19 15 .
TGTGCCAGCAGCCCTGAAGCGGGTTACTCCTACGAGCAGTACTTC CASSPEAGYSYEQYF TRBJ2-7 . TRBV7-2 15 .
TGCAGTGCTAGTCTCGTAGATACGCAGTATTTT CSASLVDTQYF TRBJ2-3 . TRBV20-1 11 .
TGTGCCAGCAGTTTTGCGTCAGGAAACTACGAGCAGTACTTC CASSFASGNYEQYF TRBJ2-7 . TRBV27 14 once
TGTGCCAGCAGGAGACACGGGGGGCTTGGTACCGGGGAGCTGTTTTTT CASRRHGGLGTGELFF TRBJ2-2 . TRBV2 16 once
TGTGCCAGCACCTACCTACGAGAGGTGGAGACCCAGTACTTC CASTYLREVETQYF TRBJ2-5 . TRBV11-2 14 .
TGTGCCAGCAGTCGCAGGAGTATGAACACTGAAGCTTTCTTT CASSRRSMNTEAFF TRBJ1-1 . TRBV7-8 14 .
TGTGCCAGCAGTTTAGCGGGAGCTTTAGGAGAGCAGTACTTC CASSLAGALGEQYF TRBJ2-7 TRBD2 TRBV27 14 .
TGTGCCAGCAGTTTCCACAACAGTGCCCTGAATCAGCCCCAGCATTTT CASSFHNSALNQPQHF TRBJ1-5 . TRBV28 16 .
TGTGCCAGCGGTTTCCTAGCCCAAGAGACCCAGTACTTC CASGFLAQETQYF TRBJ2-5 . TRBV2 13 .
TGTGCCAGCACCTACATGGGGAATCAGCCCCAGCATTTT CASTYMGNQPQHF TRBJ1-5 . TRBV2 13 .
TGCGCCAGCAGGTCACCTGGGGTAGGGGAGACCCAGTACTTC CASRSPGVGETQYF TRBJ2-5 . TRBV5-1 14 .
TGTGCCAGCAGCTTAGACCTGGGACAGCCCCAGCATTTT CASSLDLGQPQHF TRBJ1-5 . TRBV7-2 13 .
TGTGCCAGCAGCTTGGGCTACGGGGTCGAAGGCACTGAAGCTTTCTTT CASSLGYGVEGTEAFF TRBJ1-1 . TRBV7-9 16 .
TGCGCCAGCAGCTATCTGGAAACAAGCTCTGGAAACACCATATATTTT CASSYLETSSGNTIYF TRBJ1-3 . TRBV5-1 16 .
TGTGCCAGTAGTGAGGAAAGATCACCCCTCCACTTT CASSEERSPLHF TRBJ1-6 . TRBV19 12 .
TGTGCCAGCAGCTTGGGGGAAATCTATGGCTACACCTTC CASSLGEIYGYTF TRBJ1-2 . TRBV5-5 13 .
TGTGCCAGCAGCCAAGGACAGGGGTATGGCTACACCTTC CASSQGQGYGYTF TRBJ1-2 TRBD1 TRBV14 13 .
TGTGCCACCAGCAGGAGACAGGGCGTAAACACTGAAGCTTTCTTT CATSRRQGVNTEAFF TRBJ1-1 TRBD1 TRBV15 15 .
TGCGCCAGCAGCCGCCTGGTGGGAGGTGACTACGAGCAGTACTTC CASSRLVGGDYEQYF TRBJ2-7 . TRBV5-1 15 .
TGTGCCAGCAGCCAAGAAGGGGGAGCCTACGAGCAGTACTTC CASSQEGGAYEQYF TRBJ2-7 . TRBV3-1/TRBV3-2 14 once
TGTGCCAGCAGTGAAAGGGACTATGGCTACACCTTC CASSERDYGYTF TRBJ1-2 . TRBV2 12 .
TGCAGCGTTATATACACTACTAACTATGGCTACACCTTC CSVIYTTNYGYTF TRBJ1-2 . TRBV29-1 13 .
TGTGCCAGCAGCGTAGCGGGACAGGGAGCAGATACGCAGTATTTT CASSVAGQGADTQYF TRBJ2-3 TRBD1 TRBV9 15 .
TGTGCCAGCACCTGGACAGGGGATAGCAATCAGCCCCAGCATTTT CASTWTGDSNQPQHF TRBJ1-5 TRBD1 TRBV6-5 15 .
TGTGCCAGCAGCCTCTCTGCGGCCTTGGGTGAGCAGTTCTTC CASSLSAALGEQFF TRBJ2-1 . TRBV6-2/TRBV6-3 14 .
TGTGCCAGCAGTGACCAGAGCTCCTACAATGAGCAGTTCTTC CASSDQSSYNEQFF TRBJ2-1 . TRBV25-1 14 .
TGTGCCACCAGTTCTTGGACCCCCGTCTCTGAGCAGTTCTTC CATSSWTPVSEQFF TRBJ2-1 . TRBV24-1 14 .
TGTGCCAGCAGCTTTGGAGGGTTTAACACCGGGGAGCTGTTTTTT CASSFGGFNTGELFF TRBJ2-2 . TRBV7-9 15 .
TGTGCCACCAGCAGAGGTGAGGGGGGAGACTATGGCTACACCTTC CATSRGEGGDYGYTF TRBJ1-2 . TRBV15 15 .
TGTGCCAGCAGCCACACCGGGACAGGGTTTACTAATGAAAAACTGTTTTTT CASSHTGTGFTNEKLFF TRBJ1-4 TRBD1 TRBV7-9 17 .
TGTGCCAGCTCACCAAGCTTCGCGCGGCCTACAGATACGCAGTATTTT CASSPSFARPTDTQYF TRBJ2-3 . TRBV18 16 .
TGCAGTGCTAGTAATAGGGGTTATGGCTACACCTTC CSASNRGYGYTF TRBJ1-2 . TRBV20-1 12 .
TGTGCCAGCAGCCTCGGACTAGCGGGAGACAATGAGCAGTTCTTC CASSLGLAGDNEQFF TRBJ2-1 TRBD2 TRBV4-2 15 once
TGTGCCAGCAGCCCTCAGGGTTGGAACACCATATATTTT CASSPQGWNTIYF TRBJ1-3 . TRBV9 13 .
TGTGCCAGCAGCCCGCCAGGGCTCTTAGATGGCTACACCTTC CASSPPGLLDGYTF TRBJ1-2 . TRBV14 14 .
TGTGCCAGCAGGGGATCATCTAATGAAAAACTGTTTTTT CASRGSSNEKLFF TRBJ1-4 . TRBV2 13 .
TGCAGCGTTGAAGATCGGGCAGGGGAGGATGAAAAACTGTTTTTT CSVEDRAGEDEKLFF TRBJ1-4 . TRBV29-1 15 .
TGCGCCAGCAGTGATCCAGCAAGCTACGAGCAGTACTTC CASSDPASYEQYF TRBJ2-7 . TRBV10-2 13 .
TGTGCCAGCAGTTACGATGTCAACCCAGATACGCAGTATTTT CASSYDVNPDTQYF TRBJ2-3 . TRBV6-2/TRBV6-3 14 once
TGCGCCAGCACCCCGACAGCCCTAGCCAAAAACATTCAGTACTTC CASTPTALAKNIQYF TRBJ2-4 . TRBV10-1 15 .
TGTGCCAGCAGCTTAGGACGGGCTAATGAAAAACTGTTTTTT CASSLGRANEKLFF TRBJ1-4 . TRBV7-8 14 .
TGTGCCAGCTCACCATTCGGGCAGGGGGTCGATCAGCCCCAGCATTTT CASSPFGQGVDQPQHF TRBJ1-5 TRBD1 TRBV18 16 .
TGCGCCAGCAGTGAGGCCGGACCGACCTACAATGAGCAGTTCTTC CASSEAGPTYNEQFF TRBJ2-1 . TRBV10-1 15 once
TGTGCCAGCAGCTGGTCGGGGGAGGGCGGCTATGGCTACACCTTC CASSWSGEGGYGYTF TRBJ1-2 . TRBV5-5 15 .
TGTGCCAGCAGTTTTCGAGTCCGGGAGACCCAGTACTTC CASSFRVRETQYF TRBJ2-5 . TRBV12-3/TRBV12-4 13 .
TGTGCCAGCAGCTCCCGGAAAGACACAAACTATGGCTACACCTTC CASSSRKDTNYGYTF TRBJ1-2 . TRBV7-9 15 .
TGCGCCAGCAGCTTGGCGCCGGCCAAAGTGGGGGAGCAGTACTTC CASSLAPAKVGEQYF TRBJ2-7 . TRBV5-1 15 .
TGTGCCTGGAGTACGACAGGGGATCAGCCCCAGCATTTT CAWSTTGDQPQHF TRBJ1-5 TRBD1 TRBV30 13 .
TGTGCTAGTGGTTTGGCTTACGGCAATCAGCCCCAGCATTTT CASGLAYGNQPQHF TRBJ1-5 . TRBV12-5 14 .